This T cell receptor beta chain was sequenced in a study of blood T cell repertoires in COVID-19. On the study more broadly: Collection of acute and convalescent COVID-19 samples took place in the United States, Italy and Spain.

Germline CDR1 reads DFQATT; CDR2 reads SNEGSKA (reference sequence). CDR3 size: 11 residues. Comment on this clone: An end of the junction differs from the germline gene, which may be a read error.

Sequencing used immunoSEQ multiplex PCR; TCRdb keeps in-frame clones, though not all of them. In the table there are some 140,000 clones, approximately 81% of which are singletons. The sequence derives from a woman aged 55-75 years with active or convalescent COVID-19. V and J are TRBV20-1 and TRBJ1-4; D possibly corresponds to TRBD1 (6 bases). The source material was peripheral blood. CDR3 amino acids: CSARTGWNFIF. CDR3 coding DNA: TGCAGTGCTAGGACAGGTTGGAACTTCATTTTT.